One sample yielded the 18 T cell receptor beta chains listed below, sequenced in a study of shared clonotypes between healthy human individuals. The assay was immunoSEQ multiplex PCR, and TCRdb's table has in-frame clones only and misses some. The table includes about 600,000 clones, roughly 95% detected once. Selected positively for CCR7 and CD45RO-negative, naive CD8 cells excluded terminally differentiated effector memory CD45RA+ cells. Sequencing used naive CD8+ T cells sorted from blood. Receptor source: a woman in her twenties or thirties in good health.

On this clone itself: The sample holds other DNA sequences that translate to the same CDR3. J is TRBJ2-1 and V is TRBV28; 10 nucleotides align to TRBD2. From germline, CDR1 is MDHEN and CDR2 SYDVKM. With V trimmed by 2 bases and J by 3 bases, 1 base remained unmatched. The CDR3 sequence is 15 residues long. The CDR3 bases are TGTGCCAGCAGTTTAAGACTAGCGGGCTACAATGAGCAGTTCTTC. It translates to CASSLRLAGYNEQFF.

CDR3 coding DNA: TGTGCCAGCAGCGTCAATGAGCAGTTCTTC. Protein sequence: CASSVNEQFF. This rearrangement joins TRBV9 to TRBJ2-1; D not certain. Per the germline V gene, CDR1 is SGDLS and CDR2 is YYNGEE. Trimming shortened V by 2 bases and J by 6 bases, and 0 bases separated the two germline ends. The CDR3 totals 10 residues.

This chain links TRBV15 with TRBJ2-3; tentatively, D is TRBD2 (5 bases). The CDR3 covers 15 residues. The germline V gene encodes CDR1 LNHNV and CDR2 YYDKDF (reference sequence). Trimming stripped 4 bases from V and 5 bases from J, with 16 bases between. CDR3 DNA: TGTGCCACCAGCAAGCTGTCCCGGGGTTTAGATACGCAGTATTTT. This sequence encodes CATSKLSRGLDTQYF.

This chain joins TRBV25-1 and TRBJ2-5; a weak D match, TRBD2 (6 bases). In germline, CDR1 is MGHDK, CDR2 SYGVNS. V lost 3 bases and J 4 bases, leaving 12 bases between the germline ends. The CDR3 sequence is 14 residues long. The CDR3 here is CASSDVTGVETQYF. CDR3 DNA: TGTGCCAGCAGTGATGTCACGGGGGTAGAGACCCAGTACTTC.

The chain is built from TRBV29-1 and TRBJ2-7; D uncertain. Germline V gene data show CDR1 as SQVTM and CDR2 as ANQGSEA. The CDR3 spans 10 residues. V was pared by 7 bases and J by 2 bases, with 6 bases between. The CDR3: CSAKTYEQYF. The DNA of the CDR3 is TGCAGCGCAAAAACCTACGAGCAGTACTTC.

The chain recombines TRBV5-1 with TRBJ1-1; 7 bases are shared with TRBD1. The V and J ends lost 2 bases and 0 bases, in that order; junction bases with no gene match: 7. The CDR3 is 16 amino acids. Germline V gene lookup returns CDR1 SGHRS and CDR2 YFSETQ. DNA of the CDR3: TGCGCCAGCAGCTTCGATAAACAGGGGATGAACACTGAAGCTTTCTTT. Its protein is CASSFDKQGMNTEAFF.

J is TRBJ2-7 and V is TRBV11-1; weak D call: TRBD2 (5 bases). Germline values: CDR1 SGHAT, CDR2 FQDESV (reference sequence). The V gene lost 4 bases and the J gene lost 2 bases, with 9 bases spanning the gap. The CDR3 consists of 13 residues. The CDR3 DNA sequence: TGTGCCAGCAGCTGGACTGGGGCCTACGAGCAGTACTTC. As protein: CASSWTGAYEQYF.

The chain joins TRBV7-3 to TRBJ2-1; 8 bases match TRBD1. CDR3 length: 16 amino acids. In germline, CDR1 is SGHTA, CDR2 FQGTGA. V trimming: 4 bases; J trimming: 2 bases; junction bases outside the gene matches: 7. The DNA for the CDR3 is TGTGCCAGCAGCTCAACAGGGGGAGGAACCTACAATGAGCAGTTCTTC. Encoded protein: CASSSTGGGTYNEQFF.

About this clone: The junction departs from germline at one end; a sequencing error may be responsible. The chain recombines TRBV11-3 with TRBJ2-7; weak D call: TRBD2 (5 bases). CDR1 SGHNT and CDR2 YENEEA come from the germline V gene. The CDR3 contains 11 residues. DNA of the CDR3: TGTGCCAGCAGCCATGTACCAGGACTGCACTTC. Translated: CASSHVPGLHF.

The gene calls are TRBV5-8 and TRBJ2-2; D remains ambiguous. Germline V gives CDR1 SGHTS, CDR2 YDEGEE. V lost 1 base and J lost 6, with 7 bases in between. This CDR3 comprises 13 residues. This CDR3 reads CASSLSNSGELFF. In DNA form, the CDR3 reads TGTGCCAGCAGCTTGTCTAACTCCGGGGAGCTGTTTTTT.

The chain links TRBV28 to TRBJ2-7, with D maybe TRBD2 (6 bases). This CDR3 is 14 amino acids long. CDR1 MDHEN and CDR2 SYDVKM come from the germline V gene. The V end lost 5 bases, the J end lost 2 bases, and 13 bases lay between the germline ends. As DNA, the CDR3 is TGTGCCAGCAGTCCCCGACTAGTTCCCTACGAGCAGTACTTC. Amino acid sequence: CASSPRLVPYEQYF.

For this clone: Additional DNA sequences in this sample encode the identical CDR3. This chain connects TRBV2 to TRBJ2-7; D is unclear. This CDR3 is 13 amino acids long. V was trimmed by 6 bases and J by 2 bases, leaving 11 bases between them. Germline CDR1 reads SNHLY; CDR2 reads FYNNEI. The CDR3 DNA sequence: TGTGCCAGCAGCGCCGGGTCCGCCTACGAGCAGTACTTC. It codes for CASSAGSAYEQYF.

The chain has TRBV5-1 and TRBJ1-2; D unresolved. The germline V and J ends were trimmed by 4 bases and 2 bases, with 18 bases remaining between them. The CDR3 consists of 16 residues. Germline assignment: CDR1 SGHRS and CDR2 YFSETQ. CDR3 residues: CASSPVGSGSNYGYTF. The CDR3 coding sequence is TGCGCCAGCAGCCCAGTGGGCTCGGGGTCCAACTATGGCTACACCTTC. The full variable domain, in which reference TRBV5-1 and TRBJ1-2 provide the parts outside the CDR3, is KAGVTQTPRYLIKTRGQQVTLSCSPISGHRSVSWYQQTPGQGLQFLFEYFSETQRNKGNFPGRFSGRQFSNSRSEMNVSTLELGDSALYLCASSPVGSGSNYGYTFGSGTRLTVV.

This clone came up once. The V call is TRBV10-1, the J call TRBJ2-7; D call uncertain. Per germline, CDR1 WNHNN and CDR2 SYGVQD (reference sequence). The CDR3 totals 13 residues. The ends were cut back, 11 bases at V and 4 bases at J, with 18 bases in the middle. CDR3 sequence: CASSPEKGYEQYF. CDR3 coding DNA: TGCGCCTCAAGCCCAGAAAAGGGTTACGAGCAGTACTTC.

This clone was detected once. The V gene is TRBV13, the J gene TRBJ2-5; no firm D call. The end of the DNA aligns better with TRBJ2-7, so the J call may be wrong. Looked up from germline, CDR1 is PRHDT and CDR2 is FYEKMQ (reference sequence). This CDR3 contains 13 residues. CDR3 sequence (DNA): TGTGCCAGCAGCTTATACAGTTACTACGAGCAGTACTTC. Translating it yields CASSLYSYYEQYF.

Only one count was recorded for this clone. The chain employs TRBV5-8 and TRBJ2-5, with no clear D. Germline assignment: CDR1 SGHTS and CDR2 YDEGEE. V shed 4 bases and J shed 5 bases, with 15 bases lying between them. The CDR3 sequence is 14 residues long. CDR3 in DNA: TGTGCCAGCAGCCCGAACCGCCCGCCGGAGACCCAGTACTTC. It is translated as CASSPNRPPETQYF.

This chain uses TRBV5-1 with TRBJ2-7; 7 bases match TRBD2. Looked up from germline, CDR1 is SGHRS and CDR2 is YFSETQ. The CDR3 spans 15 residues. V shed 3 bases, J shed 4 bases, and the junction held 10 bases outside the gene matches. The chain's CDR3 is CASSSSLAARYEQYF. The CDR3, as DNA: TGCGCCAGCAGCTCATCTCTAGCGGCCCGATACGAGCAGTACTTC. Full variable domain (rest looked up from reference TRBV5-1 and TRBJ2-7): KAGVTQTPRYLIKTRGQQVTLSCSPISGHRSVSWYQQTPGQGLQFLFEYFSETQRNKGNFPGRFSGRQFSNSRSEMNVSTLELGDSALYLCASSSSLAARYEQYFGPGTRLTVT.

Here the CDR3 DNA reads TGTGCCAGCAGCTTAGATGACCCGGATACGCAGTATTTT. Its translation: CASSLDDPDTQYF. The gene calls are TRBV11-2 and TRBJ2-3; no clear D gene. Germline V gene sequence: CDR1 SGHAT, CDR2 FQNNGV. The V gene lost 0 bases and the J gene lost 6 bases, with 7 bases spanning the gap. The CDR3 contains 13 residues. The variable domain in full, with the rest retrieved from reference TRBV11-2 and TRBJ2-3, is EAGVAQSPRYKIIEKRQSVAFWCNPISGHATLYWYQQILGQGPKLLIQFQNNGVVDDSQLPKDRFSAERLKGVDSTLKIQPAKLEDSAVYLCASSLDDPDTQYFGPGTRLTVL.